Following are 4 T cell receptor beta chains from one sample sequenced in a study of OX40 agonist ivuxolimab in advanced cancers. Produced via immunoSEQ multiplex PCR; TCRdb's table is partial and in-frame only. The repertoire holds some 96,000 clones, about 86% seen once, with roughly 1.5% in the top ten. The starting material was CD4+ or CD8+ T cells sorted from blood, obtained in a trial of the OX40 agonist ivuxolimab. Source of these receptors: an adult with an advanced solid tumor such as melanoma, head and neck, liver or kidney cancer.

The rearrangement uses TRBV2 and TRBJ2-1; maybe TRBD2 (6 bases). Germline-derived CDR1 and CDR2 are SNHLY and FYNNEI. Trimming removed 7 bases at V and 9 bases at J, with 19 bases between. This CDR3 region has 14 residues. This CDR3 is CASTRQGLATEQFF. In DNA form, the CDR3 reads TGTGCCAGCACCAGACAAGGGCTAGCGACTGAGCAGTTCTTC.

This clone has only one observation. The J gene is TRBJ1-4, the V gene TRBV27, with D possibly being TRBD1 (6 bases). V lost 4 bases, J lost 3 bases, and 12 bases lay in between. The germline gives CDR1 MNHEY, CDR2 SMNVEV (reference sequence). This CDR3 spans 15 amino acids. This CDR3 is CASSWRGGANEKLFF. Here the CDR3 DNA reads TGTGCCAGCAGTTGGCGAGGGGGGGCTAATGAAAAACTGTTTTTT.

J is TRBJ1-5 and V is TRBV15; 10 bases map to TRBD1. V shed 5 bases, J shed 7 bases, and the junction held 8 bases outside the gene matches. CDR3 length: 15 residues. Germline CDR1 LNHNV, CDR2 YYDKDF (reference sequence). Here the CDR3 reads CATSGLTGGGQPQHF. CDR3 coding DNA: TGTGCCACCAGCGGATTGACAGGGGGCGGACAGCCCCAGCATTTT.

The V gene is TRBV7-2, the J gene TRBJ2-3, with TRBD2 as a possible D gene (6 bases). The CDR3 length is 16 residues. Germline loops: CDR1 SGHTA, CDR2 FQGNSA. The V end was cut by 3 bases, the J end by 1 base, with 14 bases between. CDR3 DNA: TGTGCCAGCAGCTTCGGCACCGGGACTGGCACAGATACGCAGTATTTT. Its protein product is CASSFGTGTGTDTQYF.